One sample yielded the 4 T cell receptor beta chains listed below, sequenced in a study of blood T cell repertoires in COVID-19. Sequenced by immunoSEQ multiplex PCR; TCRdb stores in-frame clones only, minus some. The sample holds 140,000 or so clones; around 83% are singletons and the top ten take 8.9%. Material: peripheral blood. The source of these receptors is a man under 40 with COVID-19, enrolled during active disease.

The CDR3 sequence is CASSLGGSGYEQYF. The DNA of the CDR3 is TGTGCCAGCAGTTTAGGAGGGAGTGGGTACGAGCAGTACTTC. The chain employs TRBV28 and TRBJ2-7, with a weak D call TRBD2 (6 bases). Germline V gives CDR1 MDHEN, CDR2 SYDVKM. Trimming cost V 2 bases and J 4 bases, with 12 bases left between them. CDR3 length: 14 residues.

The chain recombines TRBV19 with TRBJ2-3; a weak D match, TRBD2 (6 bases). V shed 7 bases and J shed 0 bases, with 20 bases lying between them. In germline, CDR1 is LNHDA, CDR2 SQIVND (reference sequence). CDR3 size: 17 residues. The CDR3 reads CASTLRGGTTSTDTQYF. In DNA, the CDR3 is TGTGCCAGTACCCTCCGGGGAGGAACGACTAGCACAGATACGCAGTATTTT.

J is TRBJ2-5 and V is TRBV15; weak D call: TRBD2 (5 bases). V lost 2 bases and J lost 5, with 27 bases in between. This CDR3 region has 19 residues. CDR1 and CDR2 (germline): LNHNV, YYDKDF (reference sequence). Written as DNA, the CDR3 is TGTGCCACCAGCAGACACAAGCTTGATTGGACTTTAAAAGCGGAGACCCAGTACTTC. This gives the protein CATSRHKLDWTLKAETQYF.

The CDR3, as DNA: TGTGCCAGCAGCCAAGCCGATAAAGGGGGCGAGACCCAGTACTTC. Translated: CASSQADKGGETQYF. The chain is built from TRBV3-1 (or the pseudogene TRBV3-2) and TRBJ2-5, with TRBD1 matching 7 bases. The CDR3 runs to 15 residues. V gave up 1 base and J gave up 5 bases; unmatched junction bases: 7. Germline assignment: CDR1 LGHDT and CDR2 YNNKEL (reference sequence).